The 32 T cell receptor beta chains presented below share a single source sample, sequenced in a study of vaccination and CD4 T cells after COVID-19. Sequence data for DNA of cultured CD4+ T cells were generated by the Oncomine TCR Beta short-read assay. TCRdb analysed the PCR reads with MiXCR anew, one entry per CDR3 protein. The data hold 10,000 to 13,000 distinct CDR3 sequences, with roughly 41% observed a single time. The treatment is: 10-day PBMC culture with coronavirus spike peptide pools or control peptides (ViraFEST assay). The antigens of these receptors remain unknown. The material was CD4+ T cells from blood, cultured in vitro, obtained after SARS-CoV-2 vaccination. The source is a human donor who had recovered from COVID-19.

A few counts support this clonotype. The chain recombines TRBV2 with TRBJ2-7, with 11 bases matching TRBD2. The CDR3 totals 14 residues. Germline CDR1 and CDR2: SNHLY and FYNNEI. The ends lost 8 bases at V and 4 bases at J; junction bases unmatched: 7. CDR3 amino acids: CASRILAGVYEQYF. Written as DNA, the CDR3 is TGTGCCAGCCGTATACTAGCGGGAGTGTACGAGCAGTACTTC.

V and J are TRBV7-8 and TRBJ2-1; D is possibly TRBD2 (5 bases). Germline assignment: CDR1 SGHVS and CDR2 FQNEAQ. The V and J ends lost 5 bases and 8 bases respectively, with 16 bases between them. CDR3 length equals 14 residues. The CDR3 nucleotides are TGTGCCAGCAGCCTCCGGGCCAGGAGGTATGAGCAGTTCTTC. Its translation: CASSLRARRYEQFF.

There are a few counts of this clonotype. The chain couples TRBV11-2 to TRBJ2-6, with D possibly matching TRBD1 (5 bases). CDR1 and CDR2 (germline): SGHAT, FQNNGV. The CDR3 consists of 16 residues. Trimming cost V 3 bases and J 0 bases, with 9 bases left between them. The CDR3 DNA follows: TGTGCCAGCAGCTTTCAAGGGGTCTCTGGGGCCAACGTCCTGACTTTC. It translates to CASSFQGVSGANVLTF.

This clonotype has only a few counts. The rearrangement joins TRBV20-1 to TRBJ2-6; D is unresolved. V was shortened by 4 bases and J by 2 bases, with 9 bases between the two germline ends. Germline V lookup: CDR1 DFQATT, CDR2 SNEGSKA (reference sequence). The CDR3 extends over 14 amino acids. The CDR3 here is CSATGSPGANVLTF. DNA of the CDR3: TGCAGTGCTACAGGTTCCCCTGGGGCCAACGTCCTGACTTTC.

The genes are TRBV6-1 and TRBJ1-1; 7 bases line up with TRBD1. Germline CDR1 is MNHNS and CDR2 is SASEGT. The junction had 8 bases not matched to a gene; V was cut back by 9 bases and J by 4 bases. This CDR3 region has 13 residues. The CDR3 reads CASTQGRGTEAFF. CDR3 sequence (DNA): TGTGCCAGTACACAGGGGAGGGGCACTGAAGCTTTCTTT.

This chain connects TRBV7-9 to TRBJ1-6, with D tentatively TRBD1 (5 bases). The germline V gene has CDR1 SEHNR and CDR2 FQNEAQ (reference sequence). Trimming cost V 1 base and J 9 bases, with 10 bases left between them. This CDR3 has 14 residues. CDR3 region: CASSLGDVGSPLHF. The CDR3 nucleotides are TGTGCCAGCAGCTTAGGGGACGTTGGTTCACCCCTCCACTTT. Looking up the rest from reference TRBV7-9 and TRBJ1-6 gives the full variable domain: DTGVSQNPRHKITKRGQNVTFRCDPISEHNRLYWYRQTLGQGPEFLTYFQNEAQLEKSRLLSDRFSAERPKGSFSTLEIQRTEQGDSAMYLCASSLGDVGSPLHFGNGTRLTVT.

This clonotype has just a few counts. The chain combines TRBV19 with TRBJ1-5; D gene uncertain. Deletions cut 7 bases from V and 6 bases from J, with 10 bases between. The length of the CDR3 is 12 residues. Germline CDR1 LNHDA, CDR2 SQIVND (reference sequence). CDR3 protein: CASTEAAQPQHF. For the CDR3, the DNA is TGTGCCAGTACCGAGGCGGCTCAGCCCCAGCATTTT.

This chain joins TRBV7-2 and TRBJ2-7, with D perhaps TRBD1 (6 bases). Looked up from germline, CDR1 is SGHTA and CDR2 is FQGNSA. The CDR3 has 14 amino acids. The V end lost 4 bases, the J end lost 6 bases, and 16 bases lay between the germline ends. The CDR3 coding sequence is TGTGCCAGCAGCTCCGGGACACCAGCCGGCGAGCAGTACTTC. This sequence encodes CASSSGTPAGEQYF.

This chain links TRBV6-1 with TRBJ2-5; D is ambiguous. V lost 6 bases and J 3 bases, leaving 8 bases between the germline ends. Germline assignment: CDR1 MNHNS and CDR2 SASEGT. This CDR3 is built from 12 residues. CDR3 protein: CASRRTEETQYF. CDR3 in DNA: TGTGCCAGCAGACGGACGGAAGAGACCCAGTACTTC.

As regards this clonotype: At one boundary the junction diverges from the germline segment, which might be a read error. The V and J genes are TRBV7-7 and TRBJ2-1, with 12 bases fitting TRBD2. The CDR3 consists of 16 residues. Germline V gives CDR1 SSHAT, CDR2 FNYEAQ (reference sequence). The CDR3 DNA follows: TGTGCTAGCAGCCTGACGACTAGCGGGGGAGACAATGAGCAGTTCTTC. This translates into CASSLTTSGGDNEQFF.

The genes are TRBV24-1 and TRBJ1-5; D is ambiguous. Trimming left V 1 base short and J 2 bases short, with 8 bases between. CDR3 length: 15 amino acids. CDR1 is KGHDR and CDR2 is SFDVKD in the germline V gene. For the CDR3, the DNA is TGTGCCACCAGTGATTTCGGGAAGGGCAATCAGCCCCAGCATTTT. Translating it yields CATSDFGKGNQPQHF.

The chain is built from TRBV7-3 and TRBJ1-6, with TRBD1 matching over 7 bases. Germline CDR1 and CDR2: SGHTA and FQGTGA. The V gene end was trimmed by 5 bases and the J gene end by 10 bases; junction bases not matched to a gene: 8. The CDR3 sequence is 14 residues long. CDR3 in amino acids: CASSRGQSESPLHF. The CDR3 DNA follows: TGTGCCAGCAGCCGGGGACAGTCGGAATCACCCCTCCACTTT.

The rearrangement uses TRBV28 and TRBJ1-2; D uncertain. Looked up from germline, CDR1 is MDHEN and CDR2 is SYDVKM. Trimming shortened V by 1 base and J by 4 bases, and 10 bases separated the two germline ends. CDR3 size: 14 residues. The CDR3 region has the DNA TGTGCCAGCAGTTTATCGGCCAGATTCTATGGCTACACCTTC. This encodes CASSLSARFYGYTF.

The CDR3 region has the DNA TGTGCCAGCAGAAGGGGACAGCCCTCTGGAAACACCATATATTTT. It translates to CASRRGQPSGNTIYF. The rearrangement joins TRBV6-1 to TRBJ1-3; 7 positions match TRBD1. The CDR3 is 15 amino acids. Looked up from germline, CDR1 is MNHNS and CDR2 is SASEGT. V shed 6 bases, J shed 0 bases, and the junction held 5 bases outside the gene matches.

The genes are TRBV7-8 and TRBJ2-7; possible D gene TRBD2, 6 bases. V lost 4 bases and J lost 3, with 10 bases in between. CDR1 is SGHVS and CDR2 is FQNEAQ in the germline V gene. CDR3 length: 13 amino acids. CDR3 loop: CASSSHGSYEQYF. For the CDR3, the DNA is TGTGCCAGCAGCTCACACGGGAGCTACGAGCAGTACTTC.

CDR3 amino acids: CATSDPGTGDYGYTF. DNA for the CDR3: TGTGCCACCAGTGATCCCGGGACAGGCGACTATGGCTACACCTTC. The chain joins TRBV24-1 to TRBJ1-2; 8 nucleotides line up with TRBD1. The germline gives CDR1 KGHDR, CDR2 SFDVKD. The V gene end was trimmed by 3 bases and the J gene end by 3 bases; junction bases not matched to a gene: 5. The CDR3 length is 15 residues.

The chain uses TRBV7-2 and TRBJ1-6; a possible D gene is TRBD1 (5 bases). CDR1 SGHTA and CDR2 FQGNSA come from the germline V gene. The CDR3 has 14 residues. Trimming took off 8 bases at V and 7 bases at J, with 15 bases between the two ends. The CDR3 loop is CASGHRSGNSPLHF. CDR3 DNA sequence: TGTGCCAGCGGCCACAGGTCTGGGAATTCACCCCTCCACTTT.

This chain joins TRBV11-2 and TRBJ2-3, with D possibly TRBD2 on 5 matching bases. This CDR3 region has 15 residues. Germline V gene data show CDR1 as SGHAT and CDR2 as FQNNGV. Trimming left V 4 bases short and J 0 bases short, with 11 bases between. The CDR3 nucleotides read TGTGCCAGCAGCTCGACTATCTATAGCACAGATACGCAGTATTTT. Translated: CASSSTIYSTDTQYF.

This rearrangement joins TRBV18 to TRBJ2-1, with no clear D. The CDR3 is 14 residues long. Per germline, CDR1 KGHSH and CDR2 LQKENI. Trimming pared 4 bases from V and 7 bases from J, leaving 14 bases between. CDR3 sequence reads: CASSLFDGVNEQFF. The DNA for the CDR3 is TGTGCCAGCTCACTGTTCGACGGAGTGAATGAGCAGTTCTTC.

This chain joins TRBV6-1 and TRBJ2-7; 10 bases fit TRBD2. The CDR3 runs to 13 residues. Germline CDR1 is MNHNS and CDR2 is SASEGT. J gave up 3 bases and V 6 bases, and 2 bases lay outside the gene matches. The CDR3 loop reads CASRAGGNYEQYF. The CDR3 DNA reads TGTGCCAGCAGAGCGGGAGGGAACTACGAGCAGTACTTC.

This clonotype was seen only a few times. The chain combines TRBV6-5 with TRBJ2-1; 8 bases fit TRBD2. Trimming removed 2 bases from V and 6 bases from J; junction bases left unmatched: 21. Germline V gene sequence: CDR1 MNHEY, CDR2 SVGAGI. CDR3 size: 20 residues. The CDR3 sequence is CASSYAAGVGTGGSANEQFF. For the CDR3, the DNA is TGTGCCAGCAGTTACGCGGCAGGGGTGGGAACGGGAGGGTCCGCCAATGAGCAGTTCTTC.

The chain uses TRBV29-1 and TRBJ2-5, with D possibly being TRBD1 (5 bases). Trimming took off 2 bases at V and 5 bases at J, with 12 bases between the two ends. Germline V gives CDR1 SQVTM, CDR2 ANQGSEA. This CDR3 is 13 amino acids long. In nucleotides, the CDR3 is TGCAGCGTTGAACAGGGCAATGGGGAGACCCAGTACTTC. Amino acid sequence: CSVEQGNGETQYF. The complete variable domain, with remaining parts taken from reference TRBV29-1 and TRBJ2-5, reads SAVISQKPSRDICQRGTSLTIQCQVDSQVTMMFWYRQQPGQSLTLIATANQGSEATYESGFVIDKFPISRPNLTFSTLTVSNMSPEDSSIYLCSVEQGNGETQYFGPGTRLLVL.

The V gene is TRBV30, the J gene TRBJ1-1; D ambiguous. Germline V gene lookup returns CDR1 GTSNPN and CDR2 SVGIG (reference sequence). Between the trimmed V and J ends, which lost 7 bases and 0 bases, there was a span of 6 bases. The CDR3 consists of 11 residues. CDR3 loop: CAYSMNTEAFF. Here the CDR3 DNA reads TGTGCCTACTCAATGAACACTGAAGCTTTCTTT.

V usage is TRBV6-1 and J usage is TRBJ1-2; 7 bases are a match to TRBD1. CDR3 size: 13 residues. CDR1 is MNHNS, CDR2 SASEGT, per germline. V was clipped by 9 bases and J by 4 bases; unmatched bases: 8. The CDR3: CASVDRAGYGYTF. The CDR3 DNA sequence: TGTGCCAGTGTAGACAGGGCTGGCTATGGCTACACCTTC.

V usage is TRBV24-1 and J usage is TRBJ2-1; 14 bases map to TRBD2. J gave up 5 bases and V 3 bases, and 2 bases lay outside the gene matches. The CDR3 spans 16 residues. The V gene's germline CDR1 is KGHDR and CDR2 SFDVKD. Here the CDR3 reads CATSDPGLAGDNEQFF. The CDR3 region has the DNA TGTGCCACCAGTGATCCGGGACTAGCGGGAGACAATGAGCAGTTCTTC.

As for this clonotype: The junction and the germline gene differ at one end; a read error may be behind it. CDR3 amino acids: CASSYPLTASSYNEQFF. In nucleotides, the CDR3 is TGTGCCAGCAGTTACCCCCTTACGGCAAGCTCCTACAATGAACAGTTCTTC. This chain connects TRBV12-3 or TRBV12-4 to TRBJ2-1; D remains ambiguous. The CDR3 has 17 amino acids.

This clonotype was seen a single time. The chain links TRBV6-1 to TRBJ2-7; 9 nucleotides agree with TRBD1. Germline CDR1 reads MNHNS; CDR2 reads SASEGT. The CDR3 is 14 residues long. With V trimmed by 8 bases and J by 2 bases, 7 bases remained unmatched. CDR3 bases: TGTGCCAGCGTGGGGGGACAGGGACCCTACGAGCAGTACTTC. Translating gives CASVGGQGPYEQYF.

The table lists this clonotype with a few counts. This chain connects TRBV27 to TRBJ1-2; D may be TRBD1 (6 bases). Trimming shortened V by 5 bases and J by 3 bases, and 10 bases separated the two germline ends. Germline V gives CDR1 MNHEY, CDR2 SMNVEV (reference sequence). This CDR3 region has 13 residues. The CDR3 reads CASSPQGYYGYTF. The CDR3 nucleotides read TGTGCCAGCAGTCCCCAGGGGTACTATGGCTACACCTTC.

The chain couples TRBV7-2 to TRBJ2-3; 9 bases map to TRBD2. The V and J ends lost 3 bases and 2 bases, in that order; junction bases with no gene match: 15. Germline CDR1 reads SGHTA; CDR2 reads FQGNSA. CDR3 length: 19 amino acids. CDR3 coding DNA: TGTGCCAGCAGCTTGGGTCGCTGGGAGACTAGCGGAGCCACAGATACGCAGTATTTT. Amino acids: CASSLGRWETSGATDTQYF.

V usage is TRBV7-3 and J usage is TRBJ2-5; TRBD2 might be the D (6 bases). The germline V gene has CDR1 SGHTA and CDR2 FQGTGA. The CDR3 sequence is 14 residues long. V dropped 1 base and J dropped 3 bases, with 9 bases sitting between them. The CDR3 sequence: CASSLRDSEETQYF. The CDR3 DNA is TGTGCCAGCAGCTTAAGGGACTCCGAAGAGACCCAGTACTTC.

CDR3 region: CASSLMGQRFYEQYF. The DNA of the CDR3 is TGTGCCAGCAGTTTGATGGGACAGAGATTCTACGAGCAGTACTTC. J is TRBJ2-7 and V is TRBV28, with 7 bases aligning to TRBD1. V lost 3 bases and J lost 3; bases outside the gene matches: 8. CDR3 length equals 15 residues. The germline V gene has CDR1 MDHEN and CDR2 SYDVKM. Using reference TRBV28 and TRBJ2-7 for the parts outside the CDR3, the full variable domain is DVKVTQSSRYLVKRTGEKVFLECVQDMDHENMFWYRQDPGLGLRLIYFSYDVKMKEKGDIPEGYSVSREKKERFSLILESASTNQTSMYLCASSLMGQRFYEQYFGPGTRLTVT.

The CDR3 loop is CAISEQGTSVGHEQFF. The CDR3 nucleotides read TGTGCCATCAGTGAACAAGGGACTAGCGTTGGCCATGAGCAGTTCTTC. This chain joins TRBV10-3 and TRBJ2-1; 10 bases agree with TRBD2. Trimming removed 3 bases from V and 8 bases from J; junction bases left unmatched: 10. CDR1 ENHRY and CDR2 SYGVKD come from the germline V gene. The length of the CDR3 is 16 residues.